The 29 T cell receptor beta chains listed next were all sequenced from one sample in a study of T cells in Graves' hyperthyroidism and ophthalmopathy. It was RNA transcripts that yielded the amplified TCR beta CDR3 regions. TCR CDR3 regions were first amplified by RT-PCR with HTBI primers. Each CDR3 protein is one row after TCRdb ran MiXCR on the multiplex PCR reads. The sample yields 500,000 to 600,000 distinct CDR3 sequences, about 20% seen once. The source material was blood. All receptors come from a man between 40 and 49 years old with Graves' ophthalmopathy.

The table lists this clonotype with many counts. J is TRBJ2-1 and V is TRBV7-8; TRBD2 matches 9 bases. CDR3 size: 15 residues. The germline V gene encodes CDR1 SGHVS and CDR2 FQNEAQ. V lost 2 bases and J lost 4; bases outside the gene matches: 3. The CDR3 nucleotides read TGTGCCAGCAGCTTACCAGCGGGAGGTTACAATGAGCAGTTCTTC. This gives the protein CASSLPAGGYNEQFF.

The chain combines TRBV19 with TRBJ1-2; 9 nucleotides match TRBD1. Looked up from germline, CDR1 is LNHDA and CDR2 is SQIVND (reference sequence). The ends lost 4 bases at V and 3 bases at J; junction bases unmatched: 9. This CDR3 has 16 residues. The CDR3 DNA reads as TGTGCCAGTAGTAGGACAGGGGCAGGCTTGGACTATGGCTACACCTTC. It translates to CASSRTGAGLDYGYTF.

This clonotype has a handful of counts. The chain uses TRBV18 and TRBJ1-1; 9 positions agree with TRBD1. J lost 0 bases, V lost 2 bases, and 7 bases had no gene match. Germline lookup yields CDR1 KGHSH and CDR2 LQKENI. The CDR3 is 17 amino acids. Here the CDR3 reads CASSPLEQGALNTEAFF. The CDR3 DNA reads TGTGCCAGCTCACCATTAGAACAGGGGGCTTTGAACACTGAAGCTTTCTTT.

This clonotype came up many times. The chain uses TRBV7-2 and TRBJ2-7; no clear D. The CDR3 length is 15 residues. The V gene lost 1 base and the J gene lost 3 bases, with 13 bases spanning the gap. Germline CDR1 reads SGHTA; CDR2 reads FQGNSA. CDR3 nucleotide sequence: TGTGCCAGCAGCTTAGAGGTCGGCCGACACTACGAGCAGTACTTC. This gives the protein CASSLEVGRHYEQYF.

This clonotype was counted between two and nine times. This chain uses TRBV15 with TRBJ2-3; D might be TRBD1 (5 bases). The CDR3 consists of 15 residues. Germline V CDR1 and CDR2: LNHNV, YYDKDF (reference sequence). The V end lost 1 base, the J end lost 1 base, and 9 bases lay between the germline ends. The CDR3, as DNA: TGTGCCACCAGCAGAGGGGGCGGAGGCACAGATACGCAGTATTTT. This encodes CATSRGGGGTDTQYF.

The sample holds a few counts of this clonotype. This sequence joins TRBV12-3 or TRBV12-4 and TRBJ2-4; D might be TRBD1 or TRBD2, each matching 7 bases. Trimming stripped 5 bases from V and 5 bases from J, with 16 bases between. The CDR3 is 15 amino acids. CDR3 sequence: CASSGGGTVQNIQYF. The CDR3 nucleotides read TGTGCCAGCAGTGGGGGGGGGACAGTGCAAAACATTCAGTACTTC.

The rearrangement uses TRBV7-2 and TRBJ2-7, with 9 bases aligning to TRBD2. The CDR3 covers 14 residues. In germline, CDR1 is SGHTA, CDR2 FQGNSA. Losses at the gene ends were 5 bases for V and 5 bases for J; bases not matched to a gene: 7. CDR3 region: CASSITGTSNEQYF. The CDR3 coding sequence is TGTGCCAGCAGCATAACCGGGACTAGCAACGAGCAGTACTTC.

The rearrangement links TRBV19 to TRBJ2-1; D gene uncertain. Germline V lookup: CDR1 LNHDA, CDR2 SQIVND (reference sequence). The CDR3 loop spans 13 amino acids. The V end lost 4 bases, the J end lost 6 bases, and 10 bases lay between the germline ends. The CDR3, as DNA: TGTGCCAGTAGTACGATAGGAGTCAATGAGCAGTTCTTC. The encoded protein is CASSTIGVNEQFF.

This clonotype was seen a few times. The CDR3 DNA reads TGTGCCAGCAGCTTATATCCGGACGGTGAAGCTTTCTTT. Translated: CASSLYPDGEAFF. The chain recombines TRBV7-9 with TRBJ1-1; D is unclear. CDR1 is SEHNR, CDR2 FQNEAQ, per germline (reference sequence). Trimming left V 2 bases short and J 7 bases short, with 11 bases between. The CDR3 spans 13 residues.

The sample holds many counts of this clonotype. The V and J genes are TRBV20-1 and TRBJ1-2, with TRBD1 matching over 8 bases. The CDR3 length is 12 residues. Germline trimming cut 3 bases from V and 8 bases from J; bases unmatched to any gene: 5. In germline, CDR1 is DFQATT, CDR2 SNEGSKA (reference sequence). The CDR3 loop reads CSARLGQEGYTF. In DNA, the CDR3 is TGCAGTGCTAGGCTGGGACAGGAAGGCTACACCTTC.

Turning to this clonotype: A much larger clone lies a single base off, so this may be a read error. In this CDR3 the conserved last residue, phenylalanine or tryptophan, is missing, so a read error is likely. V usage is TRBV20-1 and J usage is TRBJ2-1, with 8 bases identical to TRBD2. The trim removed 1 base at V and 4 bases at J, leaving 6 bases unmatched. The CDR3 totals 15 residues. Per the germline V gene, CDR1 is DFQATT and CDR2 is SNEGSKA (reference sequence). The CDR3 DNA follows: TGCAGTGCTAGAGGGCTAGCGGGCCTTTACAATGAGCAGTTCTCC. Translating gives CSARGLAGLYNEQFS.

This clonotype was counted between two and nine times. The chain recombines TRBV5-1 with TRBJ2-1; no reliable D call. Trimming left V 3 bases short and J 2 bases short, with 12 bases between. Germline CDR1 SGHRS, CDR2 YFSETQ. This CDR3 comprises 15 residues. DNA for the CDR3: TGCGCCAGCAGCTCGGAGCCCGGAGCCTACAATGAGCAGTTCTTC. Amino acid sequence: CASSSEPGAYNEQFF.

This clonotype was found many times. The chain couples TRBV20-1 to TRBJ2-3, with 14 bases that match TRBD2. Unmatched junction bases numbered 5, after V lost 4 bases and J lost 5 bases. This CDR3 comprises 15 residues. CDR1 is DFQATT and CDR2 is SNEGSKA in the germline V gene (reference sequence). CDR3 region: CSATGLAGGQDTQYF. CDR3 coding DNA: TGCAGTGCTACCGGACTAGCGGGGGGACAAGATACGCAGTATTTT.

This clonotype came up many times. The chain uses TRBV28 and TRBJ1-5; perhaps TRBD1 as D (5 bases). Trimming pared 5 bases from V and 4 bases from J, leaving 18 bases between. Germline V CDR1 and CDR2: MDHEN, SYDVKM. This CDR3 has 16 residues. This chain's CDR3 is CASSRTWDFSNQPQHF. In DNA form, the CDR3 reads TGTGCCAGCAGTCGCACATGGGACTTTTCGAATCAGCCCCAGCATTTT.

About this clonotype itself: One end of the junction varies from germline; a read error may be responsible. The chain couples TRBV9 to TRBJ2-1; 9 nucleotides match TRBD1. The CDR3 runs to 20 residues. Germline loops: CDR1 SGDLS, CDR2 YYNGEE. The CDR3 DNA sequence: TGCGCCAGCAGCCAAGCCCCCGGGACAGGGAGTGGGGGGATCAGGAATGAGCAGTTCTTC. The encoded protein is CASSQAPGTGSGGIRNEQFF.

The chain employs TRBV27 and TRBJ2-3, with 11 bases fitting TRBD2. Germline-derived CDR1 and CDR2 are MNHEY and SMNVEV (reference sequence). V dropped 3 bases and J dropped 5; count of bases not matched to a gene: 7. This CDR3 comprises 16 residues. The CDR3 is CASSLYSGGGRDTQYF. The DNA for the CDR3 is TGTGCCAGCAGTTTGTATAGCGGGGGGGGGAGAGATACGCAGTATTTT.

In this sample, this clonotype turned up a few times. V usage is TRBV6-1 and J usage is TRBJ1-3; maybe TRBD1 (6 bases). The CDR3 is 17 residues long. The germline V gene has CDR1 MNHNS and CDR2 SASEGT. Trimming stripped 6 bases from V and 1 base from J, with 19 bases between. In DNA, the CDR3 is TGTGCCAGCAGAATTAGCCCCGGGACACTGTCTGGAAACACCATATATTTT. Its translation is CASRISPGTLSGNTIYF.

This clonotype was seen a handful of times. The chain links TRBV10-3 to TRBJ2-1, with 8 bases fitting TRBD1. The CDR3 extends over 15 amino acids. Looked up from germline, CDR1 is ENHRY and CDR2 is SYGVKD. With V trimmed by 3 bases and J by 5 bases, 6 bases remained unmatched. The CDR3 region has the DNA TGTGCCATCAGTGATGGCCAGGGGGCGAACAATGAGCAGTTCTTC. This encodes CAISDGQGANNEQFF.

This clonotype appeared a few times. This chain connects TRBV20-1 to TRBJ2-1, with D possibly TRBD1 on 6 matching bases. Germline values: CDR1 DFQATT, CDR2 SNEGSKA (reference sequence). V lost 1 base, J lost 1 base, and 14 bases lay in between. This CDR3 comprises 16 residues. CDR3 protein: CSARVRGGVSYNEQFF. The CDR3 region has the DNA TGCAGTGCTAGAGTAAGAGGGGGAGTGTCCTACAATGAGCAGTTCTTC.

Comments on this clonotype: The junction departs from germline at one end; a sequencing error may be responsible. This chain connects TRBV7-3 to TRBJ2-3; 11 positions agree with TRBD2. Germline CDR1 reads SGHTA; CDR2 reads FQGTGA. This CDR3 has 18 residues. DNA of the CDR3: TGTACCAGCAGCTTATCCCTCGGCCTAGCGGGAGGAGCAGATACGCAGTATTTT. Amino acid sequence: CTSSLSLGLAGGADTQYF.

The rearrangement joins TRBV19 to TRBJ2-7; possible D gene TRBD1, 6 bases. CDR3 length: 15 residues. Germline CDR1 and CDR2: LNHDA and SQIVND (reference sequence). The V gene lost 1 base and the J gene lost 7 bases, with 17 bases spanning the gap. The CDR3, as DNA: TGTGCCAGTAGTATAGGGACAGAGCGTGTGGAAGAGCAGTACTTC. Translating it yields CASSIGTERVEEQYF.

This clonotype was found many times. V usage is TRBV6-2 or TRBV6-3 and J usage is TRBJ2-7; 8 bases agree with TRBD2. Trimming cost V 6 bases and J 2 bases; bases outside gene matches: 6. The CDR3 length is 14 residues. Germline lookup yields CDR1 MNHEY and CDR2 SVGEGT. CDR3 region: CASSPAGATYEQYF. For the CDR3, the DNA is TGTGCCAGCAGCCCAGCGGGGGCTACCTACGAGCAGTACTTC.

This chain joins TRBV19 and TRBJ2-3, with unresolved D. Germline V gene data show CDR1 as LNHDA and CDR2 as SQIVND (reference sequence). V shed 8 bases and J shed 3 bases, with 6 bases lying between them. CDR3 length: 11 amino acids. CDR3 loop: CASASTDTQYF. The CDR3 nucleotides read TGTGCCAGTGCCTCTACAGATACGCAGTATTTT. The variable domain in full, completed from reference TRBV19 and TRBJ2-3, reads DGGITQSPKYLFRKEGQNVTLSCEQNLNHDAMYWYRQDPGQGLRLIYYSQIVNDFQKGDIAEGYSVSREKKESFPLTVTSAQKNPTAFYLCASASTDTQYFGPGTRLTVL.

In its sample, this clonotype was seen many times. This chain uses TRBV7-2 with TRBJ1-5, with unresolved D. The CDR3 is 15 residues long. Germline CDR1 reads SGHTA; CDR2 reads FQGNSA. V lost 1 base to trimming and J lost 0 bases, with 7 bases between them. The CDR3 DNA reads as TGTGCCAGCAGCTTAGTAGGAAATAGCAATCAGCCCCAGCATTTT. Translated, it gives CASSLVGNSNQPQHF.

This chain links TRBV3-1 with TRBJ2-7; 7 bases match TRBD1. V was pared by 4 bases and J by 4 bases, with 7 bases of the junction left unmatched. Germline loops: CDR1 LGHDT, CDR2 YNNKEL (reference sequence). This CDR3 spans 14 amino acids. The DNA of the CDR3 is TGTGCCAGCAGCCCGGGACAGAACAAATACGAGCAGTACTTC. It is translated as CASSPGQNKYEQYF.

The chain couples TRBV24-1 to TRBJ2-1, with no clear D. The CDR3 loop spans 13 amino acids. The germline CDR1 and CDR2 sequences are KGHDR and SFDVKD. The V and J ends lost 4 bases and 10 bases respectively, with 13 bases between them. CDR3 region: CATSEGGQGEQFF. The CDR3 DNA follows: TGTGCCACCAGTGAGGGTGGGCAAGGGGAGCAGTTCTTC.

The rearrangement links TRBV4-3 to TRBJ1-2; 8 bases align to TRBD1. The CDR3 has 15 amino acids. The germline CDR1 and CDR2 sequences are LGHNA and YSLEER. The V segment lost 5 bases and the J segment 6 bases; nucleotides outside the gene matches: 11. The CDR3 reads CASSLAPGTGDGYTF. The CDR3 region has the DNA TGCGCCAGCAGCTTGGCCCCCGGGACAGGAGATGGCTACACCTTC.

The CDR3 reads CATSDLHGEAFF. The DNA for the CDR3 is TGTGCCACCAGTGATTTACACGGTGAAGCTTTCTTT. This chain links TRBV24-1 with TRBJ1-1; no reliable D call. Germline lookup yields CDR1 KGHDR and CDR2 SFDVKD. The V end lost 1 base, the J end lost 7 bases, and 6 bases lay between the germline ends. There are 12 residues in the CDR3.

The V and J genes are TRBV14 and TRBJ1-1, with 7 bases matching TRBD1. CDR3 size: 15 residues. Germline V gene sequence: CDR1 SGHDN, CDR2 FVKESK. J gave up 2 bases and V 1 base, and 4 bases lay outside the gene matches. For the CDR3, the DNA is TGTGCCAGCAGCCAAGGGACAGGATATAACACTGAAGCTTTCTTT. Residues: CASSQGTGYNTEAFF.